This T cell receptor (beta chain) was captured by sequencing in a study of blood T cell repertoires in COVID-19. Whole-study context: Samples came from the United States, Italy and Spain, spanning acute and convalescent COVID-19.

Using immunoSEQ multiplex PCR, the repertoire was profiled, and TCRdb retains in-frame clones only, with some absent. The sample carries 150,000 to 200,000 clones, around 86% recorded once. The CDR3 has 18 residues. Specimen: peripheral blood. This chain joins TRBV12-1 and TRBJ1-6; no DNA check was done on the table's D call, TRBD1. TRBV12-1 has pseudogene status. This TCR was sampled from a man younger than 35 with acute or convalescent COVID-19. This CDR3 reads CASSFPLGQSSYNSPLHF. The CDR3 DNA reads as TGTGCCAGCAGCTTCCCCTTGGGACAGAGCTCCTATAATTCACCCCTCCACTTT.